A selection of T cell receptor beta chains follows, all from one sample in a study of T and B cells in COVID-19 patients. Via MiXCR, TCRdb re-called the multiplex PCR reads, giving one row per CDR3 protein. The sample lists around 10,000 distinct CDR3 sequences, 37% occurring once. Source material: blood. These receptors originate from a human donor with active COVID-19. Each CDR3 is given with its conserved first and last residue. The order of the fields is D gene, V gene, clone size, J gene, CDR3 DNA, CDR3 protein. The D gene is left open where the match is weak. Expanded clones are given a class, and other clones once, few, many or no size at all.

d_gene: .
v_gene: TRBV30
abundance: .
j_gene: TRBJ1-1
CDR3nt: TGTGCCTGGAGTCCGGACCGGAACACTGAAGCTTTCTTT
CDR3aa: CAWSPDRNTEAFF

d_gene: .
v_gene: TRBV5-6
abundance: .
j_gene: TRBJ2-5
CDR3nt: TGTGCCAGCAGCTTGGGTCGATGGGGGCTGCAAGAGACCCAGTACTTC
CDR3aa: CASSLGRWGLQETQYF

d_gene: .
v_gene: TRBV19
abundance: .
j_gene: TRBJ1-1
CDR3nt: TGTGCCAGTAGTATTGGCGGGGCAGGGGCCACTGAAGCTTTCTTT
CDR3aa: CASSIGGAGATEAFF

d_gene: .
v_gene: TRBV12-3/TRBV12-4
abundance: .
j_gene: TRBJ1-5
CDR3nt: TGTGCCAGCAGTTTCGCGGGGGAGCCCCAGCATTTT
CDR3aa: CASSFAGEPQHF

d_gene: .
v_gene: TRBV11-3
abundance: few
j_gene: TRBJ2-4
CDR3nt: TGTGCCAGCAGCCCAGAGCATGGGGGTAACAAAAACATTCAGTACTTC
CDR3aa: CASSPEHGGNKNIQYF

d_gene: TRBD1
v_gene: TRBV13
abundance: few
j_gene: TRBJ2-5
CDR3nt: TGTGCCAGCAGCTACGGACAGGGGCGAGAGACCCAGTACTTC
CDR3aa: CASSYGQGRETQYF

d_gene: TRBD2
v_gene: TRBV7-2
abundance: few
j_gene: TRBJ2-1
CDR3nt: TGTGCCAGCAGCGAACAACTAGCGGAGGAGTTCTTC
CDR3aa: CASSEQLAEEFF

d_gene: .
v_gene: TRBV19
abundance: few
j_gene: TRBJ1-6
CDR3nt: TGTGCCGGGGGGGGCCGGACAGACAATTCACCCCTCCACTTT
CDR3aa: CAGGGRTDNSPLHF

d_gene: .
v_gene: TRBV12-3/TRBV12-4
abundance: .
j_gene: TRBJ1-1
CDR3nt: TGTGCCAGCACTAATCGGGTTGGCGCTGAAGCTTTCTTT
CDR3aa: CASTNRVGAEAFF

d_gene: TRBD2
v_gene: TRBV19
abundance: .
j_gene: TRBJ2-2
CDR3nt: TGTGCCAGTGGGGGACTAGGGAGGCTCACCGGGGAGCTGTTTTTT
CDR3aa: CASGGLGRLTGELFF

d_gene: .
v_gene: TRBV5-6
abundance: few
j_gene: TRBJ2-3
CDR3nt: TGTGCCAGCAGCTTGGGACTTTACACAGATACGCAGTATTTT
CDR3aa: CASSLGLYTDTQYF

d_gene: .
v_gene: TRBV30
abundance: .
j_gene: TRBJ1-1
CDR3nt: TGTGCCTGGAGGATTGGACTCTCGAACACTGAAGCTTTCTTT
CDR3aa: CAWRIGLSNTEAFF

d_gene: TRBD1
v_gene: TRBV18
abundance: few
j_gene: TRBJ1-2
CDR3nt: TGTGCCAGCTCAGGAGGACAGGGAAGCTATGGCTACACCTTC
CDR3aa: CASSGGQGSYGYTF

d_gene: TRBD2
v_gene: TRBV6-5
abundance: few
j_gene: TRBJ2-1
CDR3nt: TGTGCCAGCAGTTACAAGCTAGCGGGGGTCAATGAGCAGTTCTTC
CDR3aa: CASSYKLAGVNEQFF

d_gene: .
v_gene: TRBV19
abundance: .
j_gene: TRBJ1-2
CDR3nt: TGTGCCAGTAGTATGCGGCCTAACTATGGCTACACCTTC
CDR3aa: CASSMRPNYGYTF

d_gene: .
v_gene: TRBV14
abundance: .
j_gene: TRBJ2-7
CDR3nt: TGTGCCAGCAGCCAAGTGCTAGGGGGCGAGCAGTACTTC
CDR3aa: CASSQVLGGEQYF

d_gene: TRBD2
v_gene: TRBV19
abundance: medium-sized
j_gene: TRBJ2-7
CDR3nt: TGTGCCAGTAGTACGCTAGGGGGACTAGCGGTTAGCTCCTACGAGCAGTACTTC
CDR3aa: CASSTLGGLAVSSYEQYF

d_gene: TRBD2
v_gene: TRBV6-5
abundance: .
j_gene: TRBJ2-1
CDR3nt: TGTGCCAGCAGCTATAGCGGGGGGGACAATGAGCAGTTCTTC
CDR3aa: CASSYSGGDNEQFF

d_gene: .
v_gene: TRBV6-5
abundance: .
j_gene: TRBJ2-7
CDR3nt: TGTGCCAGCAGTGATGACCCGAGCTCCTACGAGCAGTACTTC
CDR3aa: CASSDDPSSYEQYF

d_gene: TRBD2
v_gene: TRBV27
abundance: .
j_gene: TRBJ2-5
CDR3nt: TGTGCCAGCAGCCGCAGGGCGACTAGCGGGTCCCAAGAGACCCAGTACTTC
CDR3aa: CASSRRATSGSQETQYF

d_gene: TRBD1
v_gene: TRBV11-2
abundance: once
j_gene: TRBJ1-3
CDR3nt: TGTGCCAGCAGCCCTGACAGGGGAAGCAACACCATATATTTT
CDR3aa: CASSPDRGSNTIYF

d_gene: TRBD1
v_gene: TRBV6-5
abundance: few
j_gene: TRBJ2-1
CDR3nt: TGTGCCAGCAGTTACGGACCAGGGGGCGAGATGAGCCAAAATGAGCAGTTCTTC
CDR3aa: CASSYGPGGEMSQNEQFF

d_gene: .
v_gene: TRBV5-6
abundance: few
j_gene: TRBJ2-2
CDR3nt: TGTGCCAGCAGCTCTTCAGGGTCAAGCGGGGAGCTGTTTTTT
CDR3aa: CASSSSGSSGELFF

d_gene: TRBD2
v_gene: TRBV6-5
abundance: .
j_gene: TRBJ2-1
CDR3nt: TGTGCCAGCAGTCTAGCGGGAGTCTATGAGCAGTTCTTC
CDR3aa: CASSLAGVYEQFF

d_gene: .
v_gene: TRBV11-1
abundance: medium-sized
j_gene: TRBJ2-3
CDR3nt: TGTGCCAGCAGCTTAGGCCAGGGACATACGCAGTATTTT
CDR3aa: CASSLGQGHTQYF

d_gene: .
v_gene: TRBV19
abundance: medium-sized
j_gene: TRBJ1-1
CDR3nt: TGTGCCAGTAGTATGAGGGGGACTGAAGCTTTCTTT
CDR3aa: CASSMRGTEAFF

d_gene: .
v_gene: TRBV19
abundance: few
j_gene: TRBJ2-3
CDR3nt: TGTGCCAGTAGCCCGGACGGGGTGTACACAGATACGCAGTATTTT
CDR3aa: CASSPDGVYTDTQYF

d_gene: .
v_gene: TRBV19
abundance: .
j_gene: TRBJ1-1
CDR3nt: TGTGCCAGTAGTATACAGGGAGGGGCCTCGAACACTGAAGCTTTCTTT
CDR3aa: CASSIQGGASNTEAFF

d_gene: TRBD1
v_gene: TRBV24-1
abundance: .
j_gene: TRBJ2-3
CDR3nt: TGTGCCACCAGTGATAGACAGGGGAAAACAGATACGCAGTATTTT
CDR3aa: CATSDRQGKTDTQYF

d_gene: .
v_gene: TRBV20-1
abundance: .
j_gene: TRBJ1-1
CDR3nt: TGCAGTGCTAGAGACAGGGGGAACACTGAAGCTTTCTTT
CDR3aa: CSARDRGNTEAFF

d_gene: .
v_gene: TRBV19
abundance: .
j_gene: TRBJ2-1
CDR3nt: TGTGCCAGTAGTATAGGTAATCAAGAGACCCAGTTCTTC
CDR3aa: CASSIGNQETQFF

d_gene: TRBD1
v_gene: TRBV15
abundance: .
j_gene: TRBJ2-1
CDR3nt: TGTGCCACCAGCAGCACCGGGACAGGGTATCATGAGCAGTTCTTC
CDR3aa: CATSSTGTGYHEQFF

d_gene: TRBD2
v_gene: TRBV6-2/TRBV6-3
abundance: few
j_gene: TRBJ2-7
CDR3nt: TGTGCCAGCAGCGTAGGGACTAGCGGTTACTCCTACGAGCAGTACTTC
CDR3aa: CASSVGTSGYSYEQYF

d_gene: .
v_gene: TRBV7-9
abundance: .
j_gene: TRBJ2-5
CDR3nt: TGTGCCAGCAGCCCCGACGGCCAAGAGACCCAGTACTTC
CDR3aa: CASSPDGQETQYF

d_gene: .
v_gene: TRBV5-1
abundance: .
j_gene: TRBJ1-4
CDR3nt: TGCGCCAGCAGCCGAGACAGGCAAAATAATGAAAAACTGTTTTTT
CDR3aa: CASSRDRQNNEKLFF

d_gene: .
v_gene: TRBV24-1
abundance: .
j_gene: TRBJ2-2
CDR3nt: TGTGCCACCAGTGATCCCCGGGGTAGCGTCCCCGGGGAGCTGTTTTTT
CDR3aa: CATSDPRGSVPGELFF

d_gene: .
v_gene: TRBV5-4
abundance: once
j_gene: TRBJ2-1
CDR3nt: TGTGCCAGCAGCTACCTAACGCTGAGCTCCTACAATGAGCAGTTCTTC
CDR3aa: CASSYLTLSSYNEQFF

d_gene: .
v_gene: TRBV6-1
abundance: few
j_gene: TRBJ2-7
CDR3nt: TGTGCCAGCAATATAGGGGGATGGTACGAGCAGTACTTC
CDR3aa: CASNIGGWYEQYF

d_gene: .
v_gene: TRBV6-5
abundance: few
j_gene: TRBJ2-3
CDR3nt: TGTGCCAGCAGTTACGGGGGGTTCACAGATACGCAGTATTTT
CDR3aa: CASSYGGFTDTQYF

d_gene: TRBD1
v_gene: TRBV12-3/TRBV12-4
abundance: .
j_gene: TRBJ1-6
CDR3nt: TGTGCCAGCAGTTTAAGGGGACAGGGGTTTTCACCCCTCCACTTT
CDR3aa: CASSLRGQGFSPLHF

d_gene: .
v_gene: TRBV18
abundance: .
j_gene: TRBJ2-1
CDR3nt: TGTGCCAGCTCACCAGTGAGCTCCTACAATGAGCAGTTCTTC
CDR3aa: CASSPVSSYNEQFF

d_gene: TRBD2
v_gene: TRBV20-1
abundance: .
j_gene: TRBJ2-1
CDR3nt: TGCCGGGTGCTTCGGGGGGTCGGAAATGAGCAGTTCTTC
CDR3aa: CRVLRGVGNEQFF

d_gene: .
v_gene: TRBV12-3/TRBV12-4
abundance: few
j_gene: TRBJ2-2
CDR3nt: TGTGCCAGCAGAAACACAGGGAACACCGGGGAGCTGTTTTTT
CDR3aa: CASRNTGNTGELFF

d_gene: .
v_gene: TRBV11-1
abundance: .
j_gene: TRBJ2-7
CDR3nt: TGTGCCAGCAGCTTAGTGCTGGGGGTTAGTGCGACCTACGAGCAGTACTTC
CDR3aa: CASSLVLGVSATYEQYF